The present T cell receptor (beta chain) was sequenced within a study of shared clonotypes between healthy human individuals. Comment on this clone: The antigen remains unidentified.

Germline CDR1 reads SGHAT; CDR2 reads FQNNGV. The V end lost 2 bases, the J end lost 1 base, and 2 bases lay between the germline ends. This CDR3 region has 12 residues. Replicate PCRs for sorted subsets used about 200 ng DNA; this equaled 25,000 to 30,000 T cell genomes. TCRdb's table, derived via immunoSEQ multiplex PCR, lists solely in-frame clones and lacks some. The sample shows hundreds of thousands of clones, 96% of them seen only once. Findings and limits, study-wide: It was expected that sequencing depth would affect clonotype sharing among donors.

The donors, healthy adults who were HIV-negative, had experienced no recent acute infections or vaccinations. The origin of this receptor is a man between 25 and 39 years old in good health. The chain couples TRBV11-2 to TRBJ1-1; no definite D call. The source material was memory CD8+ T cells sorted from blood. Subset given: CD45RO+ cells pooled with CCR7-negative TemRA cells. CDR3 coding DNA: TGTGCCAGCAGCTTACAGAACACTGAAGCTTTCTTT. Translating gives CASSLQNTEAFF.